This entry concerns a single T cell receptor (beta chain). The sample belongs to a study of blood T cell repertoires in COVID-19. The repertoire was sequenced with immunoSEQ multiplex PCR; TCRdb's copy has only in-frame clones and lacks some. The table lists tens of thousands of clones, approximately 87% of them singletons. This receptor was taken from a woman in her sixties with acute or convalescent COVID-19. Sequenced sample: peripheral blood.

In DNA, the CDR3 is TGTGCCAGCAGCCGATTGACGCAGGGAGGCGAAAAACTGTTTTTT. Translation gives CASSRLTQGGEKLFF. The rearrangement uses TRBV5-5 and TRBJ1-4, with D perhaps TRBD1 (5 bases). V gave up 4 bases and J gave up 8 bases, with 18 bases separating them. This CDR3 is 15 amino acids long. The germline CDR1 and CDR2 sequences are SGHKS and YYEKEE (reference sequence).